The 31 T cell receptor beta chains presented below share a single source sample, sequenced in a study of T cell responses to AZD1222 COVID-19 vaccine. Some clones are missing from TCRdb's copy, which holds only in-frame ones; the method was immunoSEQ multiplex PCR. The sample has roughly 150,000 clones; around 84% are singletons. The sample was peripheral blood, taken on day 0 of AZD1222 vaccination. These receptors were collected from an adult in good health.

V and J are TRBV7-9 and TRBJ2-7; D possibly uses TRBD1 or TRBD2 (5 bases each). V was clipped by 5 bases and J by 1 base, with 18 bases between them. There are 16 residues in the CDR3. The germline gives CDR1 SEHNR, CDR2 FQNEAQ (reference sequence). DNA of the CDR3: TGTGCCAGCAGCCGAGGGGTAGGGGATCGATCCTACGAGCAGTACTTC. As protein: CASSRGVGDRSYEQYF. Looking up the rest from reference TRBV7-9 and TRBJ2-7 gives the full variable domain: DTGVSQNPRHKITKRGQNVTFRCDPISEHNRLYWYRQTLGQGPEFLTYFQNEAQLEKSRLLSDRFSAERPKGSFSTLEIQRTEQGDSAMYLCASSRGVGDRSYEQYFGPGTRLTVT.

The chain is built from TRBV6-5 and TRBJ1-2, with D perhaps matching TRBD1 (6 bases). V shed 6 bases and J shed 1 base, with 15 bases lying between them. The CDR3 covers 15 residues. CDR1 MNHEY and CDR2 SVGAGI come from the germline V gene. CDR3 protein: CASRQRQAVNYGYTF. Written as DNA, the CDR3 is TGTGCCAGCAGGCAGAGACAGGCGGTTAACTATGGCTACACCTTC.

V usage is TRBV28 and J usage is TRBJ2-1, with D possibly matching TRBD1 (5 bases). The V gene lost 6 bases and the J gene lost 8 bases, with 14 bases spanning the gap. Germline V gene data show CDR1 as MDHEN and CDR2 as SYDVKM. CDR3 size: 13 residues. The CDR3 spells CASSISLGDEQFF. DNA for the CDR3: TGTGCCAGCAGCATCTCCCTAGGGGATGAGCAGTTCTTC.

Points on this clone: Other nucleotide sequences in the sample specify the same CDR3. The V gene is TRBV5-1, the J gene TRBJ1-2, with 7 bases that match TRBD1. The CDR3 extends over 12 amino acids. V trimming: 0 bases; J trimming: 7 bases; junction bases outside the gene matches: 0. Germline lookup yields CDR1 SGHRS and CDR2 YFSETQ. In DNA form, the CDR3 reads TGCGCCAGCAGCTTGGGACAGGGTGGCTACACCTTC. Amino acids: CASSLGQGGYTF.

The chain carries TRBV10-2 and TRBJ2-3; perhaps TRBD2 as D (6 bases). Trimming took 6 bases from V and 5 from J, leaving 6 bases between them. The CDR3 is 11 residues long. CDR1 is WSHSY and CDR2 is SAAADI in the germline V gene. The CDR3 region has the DNA TGCGCCAGCAGCGGGGGAGATACGCAGTATTTT. Its protein product is CASSGGDTQYF.

This chain connects TRBV28 to TRBJ1-5; D is possibly TRBD1 (6 bases). CDR1 MDHEN and CDR2 SYDVKM come from the germline V gene. This CDR3 has 12 amino acids. Trimming cost V 9 bases and J 6 bases, with 12 bases left between them. DNA for the CDR3: TGTGCCAGTAGACAGGTGGGTCAGCCCCAGCATTTT. This encodes CASRQVGQPQHF.

As to this clone: It may be a read error: a sequence one base away is much more abundant. Other DNA sequences from this sample encode an identical CDR3 as well. This chain connects TRBV7-9 to TRBJ2-7; D is uncertain. Trimming removed 1 base from V and 2 bases from J, with 3 bases in between. CDR3 length: 12 amino acids. Looked up from germline, CDR1 is SEHNR and CDR2 is FQNEAQ (reference sequence). The CDR3 bases are TGTGCCAGCAGCTTAGGGACCTACGAGCAGTACTTC. The encoded protein is CASSLGTYEQYF. The entire variable domain, with the rest obtained from reference TRBV7-9 and TRBJ2-7, is as follows: DTGVSQNPRHKITKRGQNVTFRCDPISEHNRLYWYRQTLGQGPEFLTYFQNEAQLEKSRLLSDRFSAERPKGSFSTLEIQRTEQGDSAMYLCASSLGTYEQYFGPGTRLTVT.

The V gene is TRBV7-8, the J gene TRBJ2-3, with D maybe TRBD1 (7 bases). The CDR3 contains 14 residues. Between the trimmed V and J ends, which lost 7 bases and 0 bases, there was a span of 11 bases. The germline V gene encodes CDR1 SGHVS and CDR2 FQNEAQ. CDR3 region: CASKGAGSTDTQYF. In nucleotides, the CDR3 is TGTGCCAGCAAGGGGGCGGGGAGCACAGATACGCAGTATTTT.

V is TRBV4-1 and J is TRBJ2-2; D is unresolved. The germline CDR1 and CDR2 sequences are MGHRA and YSYEKL. This CDR3 has 14 residues. The V end lost 1 base, the J end lost 1 base, and 4 bases lay between the germline ends. CDR3 DNA: TGCGCCAGCAGCCAAGTTTTGAACACCGGGGAGCTGTTTTTT. Amino acid sequence: CASSQVLNTGELFF.

This clone was seen a handful of times. The J gene is TRBJ1-4, the V gene TRBV30, with TRBD1 as a possible D gene (5 bases). The ends were cut back, 5 bases at V and 4 bases at J, with 20 bases in the middle. The CDR3 extends over 16 amino acids. Germline CDR1 GTSNPN, CDR2 SVGIG (reference sequence). CDR3 DNA sequence: TGTGCCTGGGGGTTTGTGTTGACAGTAGATAATGAAAAACTGTTTTTT. It codes for CAWGFVLTVDNEKLFF.

On this clone: At the DNA level, this CDR3 is encoded by other sequences in the same sample as well. This sequence joins TRBV5-1 and TRBJ2-3, with TRBD1 matching 7 bases. The CDR3 sequence is 14 residues long. The germline gives CDR1 SGHRS, CDR2 YFSETQ. Losses at the gene ends were 8 bases for V and 1 base for J; bases not matched to a gene: 7. The CDR3 region has the DNA TGCGCCAGTTCCCCCCAGGGGGGCACAGATACGCAGTATTTT. This codes for CASSPQGGTDTQYF.

The CDR3 loop is CASSVKGQGIGEQYF. CDR3 DNA sequence: TGTGCCAGTAGCGTGAAGGGACAGGGGATCGGCGAGCAGTACTTC. The chain couples TRBV19 to TRBJ2-7; 10 nucleotides match TRBD1. The V segment lost 6 bases and the J segment 6 bases; nucleotides outside the gene matches: 11. The germline V gene has CDR1 LNHDA and CDR2 SQIVND (reference sequence). This CDR3 has 15 residues.

V is TRBV12-3 or TRBV12-4 and J is TRBJ2-7, with 8 positions matching TRBD1. The CDR3 spans 13 residues. V lost 1 base, J lost 6 bases, and 2 bases stayed unmatched. The chain's CDR3 is CASSLGTGREQYF. For the CDR3, the DNA is TGTGCCAGCAGTTTAGGGACAGGGCGCGAGCAGTACTTC.

This chain joins TRBV5-6 and TRBJ2-7; the D gene is possibly TRBD1 (5 bases). The CDR3 extends over 15 amino acids. The V gene's germline CDR1 is SGHDT and CDR2 YYEEEE. V was trimmed by 1 base and J by 1 base, leaving 12 bases between them. In nucleotides, the CDR3 is TGTGCCAGCAGCTTGACTTCGACAGCATCCTACGAGCAGTACTTC. Protein sequence: CASSLTSTASYEQYF. Full variable domain (outside the CDR3, taken from reference TRBV5-6 and TRBJ2-7): DAGVTQSPTHLIKTRGQQVTLRCSPKSGHDTVSWYQQALGQGPQFIFQYYEEEERQRGNFPDRFSGHQFPNYSSELNVNALLLGDSALYLCASSLTSTASYEQYFGPGTRLTVT.

The V gene is TRBV5-4, the J gene TRBJ1-2, with D perhaps TRBD1 (5 bases). V gave up 0 bases and J gave up 8 bases, with 17 bases separating them. CDR1 is SGHNT and CDR2 is YYREEE in the germline V gene (reference sequence). The CDR3 spans 15 residues. The DNA for the CDR3 is TGTGCCAGCAGCTTGGAGGCTCGGGGGGGAGGCGGCTACACCTTC. This translates into CASSLEARGGGGYTF.

The V call is TRBV27, the J call TRBJ1-2; TRBD1 aligns across 7 bases. V lost 5 bases and J lost 8; bases outside the gene matches: 17. Per germline, CDR1 MNHEY and CDR2 SMNVEV (reference sequence). The CDR3 is 16 amino acids. The CDR3: CASSLRQGSLVNGYTF. The CDR3 bases are TGTGCCAGCAGTCTCAGACAGGGTTCCTTAGTGAACGGCTACACCTTC.

This clone was picked up one time. The rearrangement links TRBV28 to TRBJ1-5; 10 nucleotides agree with TRBD1. J lost 7 bases, V lost 6 bases, and 9 bases had no gene match. CDR1 is MDHEN, CDR2 SYDVKM, per germline. CDR3 length: 15 amino acids. The CDR3: CASSLGTGDWQPQHF. CDR3 DNA sequence: TGTGCCAGCAGCCTCGGGACAGGGGATTGGCAGCCCCAGCATTTT.

The chain combines TRBV7-9 with TRBJ1-2; 10 bases align to TRBD1. CDR3 size: 15 residues. CDR1 and CDR2 (germline): SEHNR, FQNEAQ (reference sequence). The V gene end was trimmed by 5 bases and the J gene end by 8 bases; junction bases not matched to a gene: 11. CDR3 bases: TGTGCCAGCAGCCACCCGGGACAGGGGATATACGGCTACACCTTC. This codes for CASSHPGQGIYGYTF.

The rearrangement links TRBV30 to TRBJ1-5; D ambiguous. The germline gives CDR1 GTSNPN, CDR2 SVGIG (reference sequence). CDR3 length: 13 residues. Trimming left V 2 bases short and J 2 bases short, with 7 bases between. Here the CDR3 reads CAWSPGGNQPQHF. The CDR3 DNA sequence: TGTGCCTGGAGTCCAGGAGGCAATCAGCCCCAGCATTTT.

J is TRBJ1-1 and V is TRBV28; a weak D match, TRBD1 (5 bases). Germline V lookup: CDR1 MDHEN, CDR2 SYDVKM. The length of the CDR3 is 16 residues. The V end was cut by 1 base, the J end by 3 bases, with 15 bases between. The CDR3 loop is CASSLFRARRDTEAFF. As DNA, the CDR3 is TGTGCCAGCAGTTTATTCAGGGCCCGCCGGGACACTGAAGCTTTCTTT.

This clone was detected once. The chain has TRBV7-6 and TRBJ1-5, with D possibly being TRBD1 (5 bases). V gave up 5 bases and J gave up 6 bases, with 14 bases separating them. The CDR3 has 14 residues. Looked up from germline, CDR1 is SGHVS and CDR2 is FNYEAQ. CDR3: CASSTRDGGQPQHF. DNA of the CDR3: TGTGCCAGCAGCACCCGGGACGGGGGTCAGCCCCAGCATTTT.

The rearrangement links TRBV6-6 to TRBJ1-2, with 10 bases identical to TRBD1. The CDR3 is 17 amino acids. From germline, CDR1 is MNHNY and CDR2 SVGAGI (reference sequence). V dropped 5 bases and J dropped 0; count of bases not matched to a gene: 9. CDR3 nucleotide sequence: TGTGCCAGCAGTCCCCGGGACAGGGGCCCTCCTAACTATGGCTACACCTTC. Translated: CASSPRDRGPPNYGYTF.

Notes on this clone: Different DNA sequences within this sample yield the same CDR3. This chain joins TRBV5-1 and TRBJ1-1; no reliable D call. This CDR3 region has 12 residues. Trimming stripped 1 base from V and 3 bases from J, with 4 bases between. Per the germline V gene, CDR1 is SGHRS and CDR2 is YFSETQ. Here the CDR3 reads CASSLRDTEAFF. In DNA form, the CDR3 reads TGCGCCAGCAGCTTGAGGGACACTGAAGCTTTCTTT.

The chain uses TRBV27 and TRBJ1-1, with D possibly matching TRBD1 (6 bases). The germline V gene has CDR1 MNHEY and CDR2 SMNVEV (reference sequence). The CDR3 has 14 residues. V shed 5 bases and J shed 0 bases, with 10 bases lying between them. In DNA, the CDR3 is TGTGCCAGCAGTCAGGACAGACTGAACACTGAAGCTTTCTTT. Encoded protein: CASSQDRLNTEAFF.

The V gene is TRBV2, the J gene TRBJ1-2; D remains unclear. With 2 bases removed from V and 7 bases from J, the gap between germline ends came to 14 bases. Germline V gene sequence: CDR1 SNHLY, CDR2 FYNNEI. This CDR3 is built from 14 residues. The CDR3 loop reads CASSESGDQAGYTF. CDR3 DNA sequence: TGTGCCAGCAGTGAAAGTGGGGATCAGGCTGGCTACACCTTC.

This chain joins TRBV28 and TRBJ1-1, with 12 bases aligning to TRBD1. The CDR3 loop spans 17 amino acids. Germline-derived CDR1 and CDR2 are MDHEN and SYDVKM. V was pared by 6 bases and J by 4 bases, with 12 bases of the junction left unmatched. CDR3 amino acids: CASSYGGTGGLGTEAFF. In nucleotides, the CDR3 is TGTGCCAGCAGCTACGGGGGGACAGGGGGCTTGGGCACTGAAGCTTTCTTT.

The CDR3 nucleotides read TGTGCCAGCAGCTGGCAGGACGATCGGTCCCAGCATTTT. It translates to CASSWQDDRSQHF. The chain recombines TRBV5-8 with TRBJ1-5; D ambiguous. CDR1 and CDR2 from the germline V gene are SGHTS and YDEGEE. With 3 bases removed from V and 11 bases from J, the gap between germline ends came to 15 bases. This CDR3 region has 13 residues.

This clone was counted a few times. The rearrangement uses TRBV7-9 and TRBJ1-5, with a tentative D call TRBD1 (5 bases). The CDR3 loop spans 13 amino acids. V lost 2 bases and J 7 bases, leaving 9 bases between the germline ends. CDR1 is SEHNR, CDR2 FQNEAQ, per germline (reference sequence). CDR3 amino acids: CASSLMDNQPQHF. CDR3 in DNA: TGTGCCAGCAGCTTAATGGACAACCAGCCCCAGCATTTT. Full variable domain (remainder filled in from reference TRBV7-9 and TRBJ1-5): DTGVSQNPRHKITKRGQNVTFRCDPISEHNRLYWYRQTLGQGPEFLTYFQNEAQLEKSRLLSDRFSAERPKGSFSTLEIQRTEQGDSAMYLCASSLMDNQPQHFGDGTRLSIL.

The chain links TRBV7-9 to TRBJ2-2; a possible D gene is TRBD2 (7 bases). CDR1 is SEHNR, CDR2 FQNEAQ, per germline (reference sequence). V was trimmed by 2 bases and J by 2 bases, leaving 12 bases between them. The CDR3 runs to 16 residues. The CDR3 loop is CASSLRRGPNTGELFF. DNA of the CDR3: TGTGCCAGCAGCTTAAGGCGGGGGCCTAACACCGGGGAGCTGTTTTTT.

This chain joins TRBV10-3 and TRBJ1-5; possibly TRBD1 for D (6 bases). Trimming took 6 bases from V and 6 from J, leaving 18 bases between them. Germline CDR1 reads ENHRY; CDR2 reads SYGVKD. The CDR3 length is 15 residues. This CDR3 is CAISPGQGGIQPQHF. CDR3 bases: TGTGCCATCAGCCCGGGACAAGGCGGGATTCAGCCCCAGCATTTT.

V usage is TRBV7-8 and J usage is TRBJ2-5, with D possibly TRBD1 on 6 matching bases. The length of the CDR3 is 15 residues. The germline CDR1 and CDR2 sequences are SGHVS and FQNEAQ. V was cut by 5 bases and J by 7 bases, with 20 bases left in between. DNA for the CDR3: TGTGCCAGCAGCCCAGGGACATCTAAACGAGGGACCCAGTACTTC. Translated: CASSPGTSKRGTQYF. The complete variable domain, with remaining parts taken from reference TRBV7-8 and TRBJ2-5, reads GAGVSQSPRYKVAKRGQDVALRCDPISGHVSLFWYQQALGQGPEFLTYFQNEAQLDKSGLPSDRFFAERPEGSVSTLKIQRTQQEDSAVYLCASSPGTSKRGTQYFGPGTRLLVL.